The clone carrying this T cell receptor (beta chain) has a single count. Its target is not known. This specimen belongs to a study of OX40 agonist ivuxolimab in advanced cancers. Findings of the study overall: There were, on average, more expanded clones in CD8+ T cells than in CD4+.

Assay: immunoSEQ multiplex PCR; the TCRdb copy retains only in-frame clones and omits some. The repertoire holds under 40,000 clones, with approximately 90% as singletons. CDR1 and CDR2 (germline): SGHRS, YFSETQ. V shed 1 base and J shed 1 base, with 8 bases lying between them. CDR3 size: 14 residues. J is TRBJ2-5 and V is TRBV5-1; D is ambiguous. The TCR sequence derives from an adult with an advanced solid tumor such as melanoma, head and neck, liver or kidney cancer. The material was CD4+ or CD8+ T cells sorted from blood, obtained in a trial of the OX40 agonist ivuxolimab. In DNA, the CDR3 is TGCGCCAGCAGCTTGCGCAGACCCCAAGAGACCCAGTACTTC. Amino acid sequence: CASSLRRPQETQYF. The full variable domain, rest sourced from reference TRBV5-1 and TRBJ2-5, is KAGVTQTPRYLIKTRGQQVTLSCSPISGHRSVSWYQQTPGQGLQFLFEYFSETQRNKGNFPGRFSGRQFSNSRSEMNVSTLELGDSALYLCASSLRRPQETQYFGPGTRLLVL.